Below are 6 T cell receptor beta chains sequenced from a single sample in a study of T cells in Graves' hyperthyroidism and ophthalmopathy. Authors of the study amplified TCR beta CDR3 regions from RNA transcripts. HTBI primers drove first-round RT-PCR of the TCR CDR3. TCRdb re-analysed the multiplex PCR reads in MiXCR, keeping a single row per CDR3 protein. The sample lists around 340,000 distinct CDR3 sequences, about a sixth occurring once. The sequencing sample was made of blood. The receptors were gathered from a woman in her thirties or forties with Graves' ophthalmopathy.

This clonotype has at least ten counts. The J gene is TRBJ1-3, the V gene TRBV12-3 or TRBV12-4, with 7 bases lining up with TRBD1. The CDR3 totals 15 residues. The V segment lost 6 bases and the J segment 0 bases; nucleotides outside the gene matches: 5. The CDR3 nucleotides read TGTGCCAGCAGATCGGGACAGAGCTCTGGAAACACCATATATTTT. Its translation: CASRSGQSSGNTIYF.

In its sample, this clonotype was seen many times. The chain recombines TRBV28 with TRBJ2-5; tentatively, D is TRBD1 or TRBD2 (5 bases each). V gave up 6 bases and J gave up 3 bases, with 14 bases separating them. Germline lookup yields CDR1 MDHEN and CDR2 SYDVKM. The length of the CDR3 is 14 residues. DNA for the CDR3: TGTGCCAGCAGCCTGGGACGGTGGGAAGAGACCCAGTACTTC. Translation: CASSLGRWEETQYF. The whole variable domain, filled in from reference TRBV28 and TRBJ2-5, reads DVKVTQSSRYLVKRTGEKVFLECVQDMDHENMFWYRQDPGLGLRLIYFSYDVKMKEKGDIPEGYSVSREKKERFSLILESASTNQTSMYLCASSLGRWEETQYFGPGTRLLVL.

This rearrangement joins TRBV6-5 to TRBJ1-2; TRBD1 is a possible D gene (5 bases). The V and J ends lost 0 bases and 8 bases respectively, with 16 bases between them. This CDR3 spans 15 amino acids. Germline loops: CDR1 MNHEY, CDR2 SVGAGI. CDR3 in DNA: TGTGCCAGCAGTTACTCGATTGACAGCCCGGGCGGCTACACCTTC. Translating it yields CASSYSIDSPGGYTF.

At least ten counts were recorded for this clonotype. This chain connects TRBV30 to TRBJ2-7; D possibly uses TRBD1 or TRBD2 (6 bases each). Trimming cost V 2 bases and J 3 bases, with 11 bases left between them. Germline CDR1 is GTSNPN and CDR2 is SVGIG (reference sequence). This CDR3 comprises 13 residues. The CDR3 coding sequence is TGTGCCTGGAGTAGGGGGGACAACTACGAGCAGTACTTC. It translates to CAWSRGDNYEQYF.

This rearrangement joins TRBV12-3 or TRBV12-4 to TRBJ2-4; maybe TRBD2 (6 bases). The CDR3 runs to 16 residues. V lost 3 bases and J 0 bases, leaving 12 bases between the germline ends. The CDR3 region has the DNA TGTGCCAGCAGTTTCCGGAGGGGACTAGCCAAAAACATTCAGTACTTC. Translation: CASSFRRGLAKNIQYF.

This clonotype has a count of ten or more. The chain recombines TRBV12-3 or TRBV12-4 with TRBJ2-7; no firm D call. Trimming stripped 1 base from V and 6 bases from J, with 10 bases between. The CDR3 is 13 amino acids. The CDR3 DNA reads as TGTGCCAGCAGTTTAGGGCTGTTCAGCGAGCAGTACTTC. Translation gives CASSLGLFSEQYF.